A selection of T cell receptor beta chains follows, all from one sample in a study of metastatic and nonmetastatic thyroid tumors. MiXCR was used by TCRdb to re-call the PCR reads. The table includes approximately 34,000 clones, around 17% detected once. The sample comprised blood. The receptor source for this set is a female donor with papillary thyroid cancer or a benign thyroid nodule (not recorded which). Some clones in this sample may be carry-over from other donors' samples. The CDR3 runs from the conserved cysteine through the conserved F or W. A D gene is named only where the DNA matches it firmly.

J gene: TRBJ2-7; D gene: TRBD2; V gene: TRBV28; CDR3 protein: CASIPSIGGTNYEQYF
J gene: TRBJ1-3; D gene: TRBD1; V gene: TRBV20-1; CDR3 protein: CSATDRVTGSTTYF
J gene: TRBJ1-1; D gene: -; V gene: TRBV5-8; CDR3 protein: CASSSPWEGRTEAFF
J gene: TRBJ2-1; D gene: TRBD2; V gene: TRBV11-3; CDR3 protein: CASSRGSGDGNEQFF
J gene: TRBJ2-7; D gene: TRBD1; V gene: TRBV12-3/TRBV12-4; CDR3 protein: CASSTGTVFREQYF
J gene: TRBJ2-1; D gene: -; V gene: TRBV20-1; CDR3 protein: CSASDLETDYNEQFF
J gene: TRBJ2-1; D gene: -; V gene: TRBV18; CDR3 protein: CASSLTWGNVNEQFF
J gene: TRBJ2-7; D gene: -; V gene: TRBV6-4; CDR3 protein: CASSESGDVYEQYF
J gene: TRBJ2-1; D gene: TRBD2; V gene: TRBV20-1; CDR3 protein: CSASPRTSGSFHFF
J gene: TRBJ2-7; D gene: -; V gene: TRBV4-1; CDR3 protein: CASSRAHEQYF
J gene: TRBJ2-3; D gene: TRBD2; V gene: TRBV6-5; CDR3 protein: CASSYMGTSSDTQYF
J gene: TRBJ2-7; D gene: -; V gene: TRBV11-1; CDR3 protein: CASISDGSYGQYF
J gene: TRBJ1-3; D gene: -; V gene: TRBV3-1; CDR3 protein: CASSQVPMAGADTIYF
J gene: TRBJ1-2; D gene: TRBD1; V gene: TRBV18; CDR3 protein: CASSDRVNYGYTF
J gene: TRBJ2-7; D gene: -; V gene: TRBV20-1; CDR3 protein: CSALTLGGSYEQYF
J gene: TRBJ1-1; D gene: -; V gene: TRBV28; CDR3 protein: CASSFVRVLFF
J gene: TRBJ1-6; D gene: -; V gene: TRBV5-1; CDR3 protein: CASSLVSGANSPLHF
J gene: TRBJ2-5; D gene: -; V gene: TRBV28; CDR3 protein: CASSFTSESQGTQYF
J gene: TRBJ1-6; D gene: TRBD1; V gene: TRBV11-2; CDR3 protein: CASRTGVANSPLHF
J gene: TRBJ1-4; D gene: -; V gene: TRBV3-1; CDR3 protein: CASSQGRGEKLFF
J gene: TRBJ1-1; D gene: -; V gene: TRBV6-2/TRBV6-3; CDR3 protein: CASSYAQPGPQFEAFF
J gene: TRBJ1-1; D gene: -; V gene: TRBV7-3; CDR3 protein: CASSEMVKGKNTEAFF
J gene: TRBJ1-3; D gene: TRBD1; V gene: TRBV5-5; CDR3 protein: CASGQGTVGTIYF
J gene: TRBJ2-3; D gene: -; V gene: TRBV5-1; CDR3 protein: CASSFGLDTQYF
J gene: TRBJ2-4; D gene: -; V gene: TRBV15; CDR3 protein: CATSREGGRPPAKNIQYF
J gene: TRBJ2-6; D gene: TRBD1; V gene: TRBV6-8; CDR3 protein: CASSYTPTGRLAGANVLTF
J gene: TRBJ2-2; D gene: -; V gene: TRBV4-2; CDR3 protein: CASSQDLATNTGELFF
J gene: TRBJ1-1; D gene: -; V gene: TRBV3-1; CDR3 protein: CASSPHPGQLNTEAFF
J gene: TRBJ2-7; D gene: -; V gene: TRBV5-8; CDR3 protein: CASSFWGRGSYEQYF
J gene: TRBJ2-7; D gene: -; V gene: TRBV12-3/TRBV12-4; CDR3 protein: CASSLGGPTYEQYF
J gene: TRBJ2-1; D gene: TRBD2; V gene: TRBV27; CDR3 protein: CASSPSRTSGIGEQFF
J gene: TRBJ2-3; D gene: TRBD2; V gene: TRBV10-1; CDR3 protein: CASSDSGRDTQYF
J gene: TRBJ2-1; D gene: TRBD2; V gene: TRBV9; CDR3 protein: CASSRLALSYNEQFF
J gene: TRBJ2-2; D gene: -; V gene: TRBV5-5; CDR3 protein: CASSWGDSNTGELFF
J gene: TRBJ2-1; D gene: TRBD2; V gene: TRBV5-1; CDR3 protein: CASRTSGSMSVSYNEQFF
J gene: TRBJ2-7; D gene: -; V gene: TRBV4-1; CDR3 protein: CASSQLVGMKSYEQYF
J gene: TRBJ1-5; D gene: -; V gene: TRBV7-9; CDR3 protein: CASSLEGGNQPQHF
J gene: TRBJ2-7; D gene: TRBD2; V gene: TRBV20-1; CDR3 protein: CSAPLAGRHYEQYF
J gene: TRBJ2-3; D gene: TRBD2; V gene: TRBV5-4; CDR3 protein: CASSLEGLAGADTQYF
J gene: TRBJ2-7; D gene: -; V gene: TRBV6-1; CDR3 protein: CASSLSDEGSYEQYF
J gene: TRBJ1-1; D gene: -; V gene: TRBV6-1; CDR3 protein: CATYNRVGTEAFF
J gene: TRBJ1-6; D gene: TRBD1; V gene: TRBV30; CDR3 protein: CAWSDSGTGDNSPLHF
J gene: TRBJ2-2; D gene: -; V gene: TRBV10-3; CDR3 protein: CAINQGGGISGELFF
J gene: TRBJ2-7; D gene: TRBD1; V gene: TRBV19; CDR3 protein: CASRQTGGAGYEQYF
J gene: TRBJ2-3; D gene: TRBD2; V gene: TRBV28; CDR3 protein: CASIPGPTRLAGEVTDTQYF
J gene: TRBJ2-3; D gene: -; V gene: TRBV7-3; CDR3 protein: CASSLRGQNTDTQYF
J gene: TRBJ2-1; D gene: -; V gene: TRBV20-1; CDR3 protein: CSAPGLYYNEQFF
J gene: TRBJ1-2; D gene: TRBD1; V gene: TRBV3-1; CDR3 protein: CASSPDRGPGGYTF
J gene: TRBJ2-1; D gene: TRBD2; V gene: TRBV6-1; CDR3 protein: CASSPGLAGGNEQFF
J gene: TRBJ1-4; D gene: TRBD1; V gene: TRBV5-6; CDR3 protein: CASSLKDRGFRKLFF
J gene: TRBJ1-5; D gene: TRBD1; V gene: TRBV6-1; CDR3 protein: CASSSGQENQPQHF
J gene: TRBJ1-1; D gene: -; V gene: TRBV13; CDR3 protein: CASSLEGTEAFF
J gene: TRBJ2-5; D gene: TRBD2; V gene: TRBV20-1; CDR3 protein: CSAMRSGRKETKYF
J gene: TRBJ2-2; D gene: TRBD1; V gene: TRBV9; CDR3 protein: CASSGQGVPGELFF
J gene: TRBJ2-5; D gene: -; V gene: TRBV5-4; CDR3 protein: CASSLRAGRETQYF
J gene: TRBJ1-1; D gene: -; V gene: TRBV6-1; CDR3 protein: CASSPMGQLRTEAFF
J gene: TRBJ2-7; D gene: TRBD2; V gene: TRBV2; CDR3 protein: CASSEARLASEQYF
J gene: TRBJ1-6; D gene: TRBD1; V gene: TRBV25-1; CDR3 protein: CASRGTGESSPLHF
J gene: TRBJ2-1; D gene: TRBD2; V gene: TRBV20-1; CDR3 protein: CSTSPRTSGIFHFF